The T cell receptor (beta chain) described here comes from a study of radiotherapy plus CTLA-4 blockade in lung cancer. Germline V lookup: CDR1 SGHVS, CDR2 FQNEAQ. The CDR3 loop spans 15 amino acids. The germline V and J ends were trimmed by 5 bases and 5 bases, with 15 bases remaining between them. Here immunoSEQ multiplex PCR was the method, and the copy in TCRdb shows in-frame clones only, minus some. The table shows around 110,000 clones, with approximately 90% occurring only once. The receptor was isolated from a human donor with non-small cell lung cancer that progressed on radiotherapy plus ipilimumab. Sequencing was performed on peripheral blood, taken from a patient treated with radiotherapy plus ipilimumab. The J gene is TRBJ1-4, the V gene TRBV7-8; perhaps TRBD1 as D (5 bases). The CDR3: CASSPGRAKNEKLFF. The CDR3 coding sequence is TGTGCCAGCAGCCCGGGACGGGCCAAAAATGAAAAACTGTTTTTT.